What follows are 15 T cell receptor beta chains derived from one specimen sequenced in a study of blood T cell repertoires in COVID-19. The protocol was immunoSEQ multiplex PCR, while the TCRdb copy is restricted to in-frame clones and leaves out a portion. The table includes 90,000 to 110,000 clones, 81% detected once. The sample comprised peripheral blood. The receptors stem from a man older than 75 with acute or convalescent COVID-19.

The V and J genes are TRBV5-5 and TRBJ1-3; D is possibly TRBD1 (5 bases). This CDR3 has 13 residues. V was clipped by 0 bases and J by 14 bases, with 15 bases between them. Germline assignment: CDR1 SGHKS and CDR2 YYEKEE (reference sequence). CDR3: CASSLDRFPRLYF. Here the CDR3 DNA reads TGTGCCAGCAGCTTGGACAGGTTTCCCCGCTTATATTTT.

The chain recombines TRBV7-2 with TRBJ1-2, with TRBD1 as a possible D gene (6 bases). Trimming pared 3 bases from V and 2 bases from J, leaving 10 bases between. CDR3 length: 14 residues. Germline-derived CDR1 and CDR2 are SGHTA and FQGNSA. The CDR3 is CASSLTRGNYGYTF. The DNA of the CDR3 is TGTGCCAGCAGCTTGACCAGGGGCAACTATGGCTACACCTTC. The full variable domain, completed using reference TRBV7-2 and TRBJ1-2, is GAGVSQSPSNKVTEKGKDVELRCDPISGHTALYWYRQSLGQGLEFLIYFQGNSAPDKSGLPSDRFSAERTGGSVSTLTIQRTQQEDSAVYLCASSLTRGNYGYTFGSGTRLTVV.

The V gene is TRBV29-1, the J gene TRBJ1-2; a possible D gene is TRBD1 (5 bases). Trimming took 1 base from V and 2 from J, leaving 11 bases between them. The CDR3 contains 14 residues. The germline V gene has CDR1 SQVTM and CDR2 ANQGSEA. This CDR3 reads CSVEGYGGNYGYTF. The CDR3 DNA reads TGCAGCGTTGAAGGGTACGGGGGAAACTATGGCTACACCTTC.

The rearrangement links TRBV20-1 to TRBJ1-1, with TRBD1 identical over 7 bases. Germline CDR1 is DFQATT and CDR2 is SNEGSKA (reference sequence). J was trimmed by 2 bases and V by 3 bases; bases with no gene match: 3. The CDR3 has 13 residues. CDR3 in DNA: TGCAGTGCTAGTCGACAGGGTAACACTGAAGCTTTCTTT. The encoded protein is CSASRQGNTEAFF.

The chain employs TRBV24-1 and TRBJ2-3; D is perhaps TRBD1 (5 bases). Trimming removed 4 bases from V and 2 bases from J, with 12 bases in between. CDR3 length equals 15 residues. Per germline, CDR1 KGHDR and CDR2 SFDVKD. Here the CDR3 DNA reads TGTGCCACCAGTGACTGGACAAAAACCACAGATACGCAGTATTTT. Translating gives CATSDWTKTTDTQYF.

CDR3 bases: TGTGCCAGCAGTCCCCCGGTGGGACTAGCGGGAATGACAGATACGCAGTATTTT. It yields the protein CASSPPVGLAGMTDTQYF. The chain is built from TRBV6-6 and TRBJ2-3; TRBD2 aligns across 13 bases. The CDR3 is 18 amino acids. Germline CDR1 reads MNHNY; CDR2 reads SVGAGI (reference sequence). The junction had 11 bases not matched to a gene; V was cut back by 5 bases and J by 3 bases.

V gene TRBV28 combines with J gene TRBJ2-2; TRBD1 agrees at 9 bases. The CDR3 runs 16 residues. J was trimmed by 4 bases and V by 5 bases; bases with no gene match: 8. From germline, CDR1 is MDHEN and CDR2 SYDVKM. The CDR3 nucleotides are TGTGCCAGCAGTGGCTACCGGGACAGGGTCACCGGGGAGCTGTTTTTT. It is translated as CASSGYRDRVTGELFF. Based on the CDR3 plus reference TRBV28 and TRBJ2-2, the full variable domain is DVKVTQSSRYLVKRTGEKVFLECVQDMDHENMFWYRQDPGLGLRLIYFSYDVKMKEKGDIPEGYSVSREKKERFSLILESASTNQTSMYLCASSGYRDRVTGELFFGEGSRLTVL.

The chain carries TRBV11-2 and TRBJ1-1, with D tentatively TRBD1 (6 bases). V shed 0 bases and J shed 3 bases, with 11 bases lying between them. The V gene's germline CDR1 is SGHAT and CDR2 FQNNGV. The CDR3 contains 15 residues. The CDR3 region is CASSLERTGYTEAFF. The CDR3 DNA reads as TGTGCCAGCAGCTTAGAGAGAACAGGGTACACTGAAGCTTTCTTT.

The rearrangement links TRBV2 to TRBJ2-5; no clear D gene. The CDR3 consists of 12 residues. Trimming pared 3 bases from V and 3 bases from J, leaving 5 bases between. The germline CDR1 and CDR2 sequences are SNHLY and FYNNEI. CDR3 nucleotide sequence: TGTGCCAGCAGTGATACGGAAGAGACCCAGTACTTC. Translated, it gives CASSDTEETQYF.

V usage is TRBV14 and J usage is TRBJ2-5; D possibly corresponds to TRBD1 (6 bases). The germline CDR1 and CDR2 sequences are SGHDN and FVKESK. This CDR3 region has 13 residues. V was pared by 4 bases and J by 5 bases, with 11 bases between. CDR3 region: CASSRDRWETQYF. The CDR3 region has the DNA TGTGCCAGCAGCCGCGACAGGTGGGAGACCCAGTACTTC. The full variable domain, in which reference TRBV14 and TRBJ2-5 provide the parts outside the CDR3, is EAGVTQFPSHSVIEKGQTVTLRCDPISGHDNLYWYRRVMGKEIKFLLHFVKESKQDESGMPNNRFLAERTGGTYSTLKVQPAELEDSGVYFCASSRDRWETQYFGPGTRLLVL.

This clone has a single count. This chain uses TRBV18 with TRBJ2-1; 10 bases fit TRBD2. Germline V CDR1 and CDR2: KGHSH, LQKENI. V lost 2 bases to trimming and J lost 5 bases; unmatched junction nucleotides: 3. CDR3 length equals 15 residues. The CDR3 loop is CASSPGTSDHNEQFF. For the CDR3, the DNA is TGTGCCAGCTCACCAGGGACTAGCGACCACAATGAGCAGTTCTTC.

The chain couples TRBV27 to TRBJ1-1; 10 bases line up with TRBD1. CDR3 length equals 16 residues. The germline CDR1 and CDR2 sequences are MNHEY and SMNVEV (reference sequence). Unmatched junction bases numbered 6, after V lost 3 bases and J lost 2 bases. CDR3 sequence reads: CASSLGQGNPNTEAFF. In DNA form, the CDR3 reads TGTGCCAGCAGTTTGGGACAGGGGAATCCAAACACTGAAGCTTTCTTT.

This sequence joins TRBV6-4 and TRBJ2-3, with D possibly matching TRBD1 (5 bases). The CDR3 sequence is 15 residues long. Trimming stripped 5 bases from V and 2 bases from J, with 14 bases between. Germline lookup yields CDR1 MRHNA and CDR2 SNTAGT. This CDR3 is CASSMTATYTDTQYF. DNA for the CDR3: TGTGCCAGCAGTATGACAGCCACGTACACAGATACGCAGTATTTT.

J is TRBJ1-5 and V is TRBV28, with 7 bases matching TRBD1. Trimming at V came to 8 bases and at J to 2 bases, leaving 9 bases not matched to a gene. Germline V gene sequence: CDR1 MDHEN, CDR2 SYDVKM. This CDR3 has 15 amino acids. The CDR3: CASRSGGTGNQPQHF. In nucleotides, the CDR3 is TGTGCCAGCCGATCAGGGGGAACGGGCAATCAGCCCCAGCATTTT.

The table lists this clone with a count of one. CDR3 coding DNA: TGTGCCAGCAGTTCCCGGACAGGGGGCGCTTCTTTGCAGTACTTC. The encoded protein is CASSSRTGGASLQYF. The V gene is TRBV6-5, the J gene TRBJ2-7; 11 nucleotides agree with TRBD1. Germline V gives CDR1 MNHEY, CDR2 SVGAGI. V gave up 4 bases and J gave up 9 bases; unmatched junction bases: 11. There are 15 residues in the CDR3.